These 10 T cell receptor beta chains share one sample of origin, sequenced in a study of OX40 agonist ivuxolimab in advanced cancers. Measured with immunoSEQ multiplex PCR; TCRdb has only the in-frame clones, and not every one. Among 10,000 to 13,000 clones, roughly 78% were seen once, and the ten largest hold 21%. The starting material was CD4+ or CD8+ T cells sorted from blood, obtained in a trial of the OX40 agonist ivuxolimab. Receptors originate from an adult with an advanced solid tumor such as melanoma, head and neck, liver or kidney cancer.

The V call is TRBV28, the J call TRBJ2-5; 8 bases agree with TRBD2. Germline V gene lookup returns CDR1 MDHEN and CDR2 SYDVKM. J was trimmed by 4 bases and V by 5 bases; bases with no gene match: 9. The CDR3 runs 15 residues. The CDR3, as DNA: TGTGCCAGCAGTCACCGGGGGGGTAGGGGAGAGACCCAGTACTTC. This codes for CASSHRGGRGETQYF.

The V gene is TRBV7-2, the J gene TRBJ1-5, with a tentative D call TRBD1 (6 bases). The CDR3 contains 14 residues. With 4 bases removed from V and 5 bases from J, the gap between germline ends came to 12 bases. CDR1 and CDR2 from the germline V gene are SGHTA and FQGNSA. CDR3 nucleotides: TGTGCCAGCAGCTCCCGATGGACAGATCAGCCCCAGCATTTT. This translates into CASSSRWTDQPQHF.

V is TRBV27 and J is TRBJ1-1; D perhaps matches TRBD1 (5 bases). Germline V CDR1 and CDR2: MNHEY, SMNVEV (reference sequence). V was cut by 2 bases and J by 0 bases, with 19 bases left in between. This CDR3 contains 18 residues. CDR3 in amino acids: CASSLRWGRSSMNTEAFF. CDR3 nucleotides: TGTGCCAGCAGTTTACGTTGGGGCAGGTCCTCCATGAACACTGAAGCTTTCTTT.

The V and J genes are TRBV9 and TRBJ1-1; perhaps TRBD1 as D (5 bases). Germline lookup yields CDR1 SGDLS and CDR2 YYNGEE. The CDR3 is 13 amino acids. V was cut by 3 bases and J by 8 bases, with 14 bases left in between. The CDR3 DNA reads as TGTGCCAGCAGCGCCCCCCGGGGGGGGGAAGCTTTCTTT. Its protein product is CASSAPRGGEAFF.

The CDR3 is CASSQGASDYEQYF. CDR3 DNA sequence: TGCGCCAGCAGCCAAGGTGCCAGTGACTACGAGCAGTACTTC. The J gene is TRBJ2-7, the V gene TRBV4-3, with D unclear. The germline V gene has CDR1 LGHNA and CDR2 YSLEER. The CDR3 extends over 14 amino acids. V lost 1 base to trimming and J lost 3 bases, with 10 bases between them.

This clone showed up just once. J is TRBJ2-6 and V is TRBV27; no definite D call. Looked up from germline, CDR1 is MNHEY and CDR2 is SMNVEV (reference sequence). Trimming left V 5 bases short and J 11 bases short, with 10 bases between. The CDR3 totals 12 residues. CDR3 amino acids: CASSEGGHVLTF. Here the CDR3 DNA reads TGTGCCAGCAGTGAAGGCGGCCACGTCCTGACTTTC.

This clone appeared a single time. The CDR3 sequence is CASSLGSYNEQFF. The CDR3 DNA follows: TGTGCCAGCAGTTTAGGCAGCTACAATGAGCAGTTCTTC. This rearrangement joins TRBV27 to TRBJ2-1; D not resolved. Germline V CDR1 and CDR2: MNHEY, SMNVEV (reference sequence). The CDR3 is 13 residues long. Trimming pared 2 bases from V and 3 bases from J, leaving 5 bases between.

This clone was observed a few times. The rearrangement links TRBV30 to TRBJ2-7; D not resolved. In germline, CDR1 is GTSNPN, CDR2 SVGIG (reference sequence). This CDR3 contains 13 residues. V lost 4 bases, J lost 4 bases, and 14 bases lay in between. The CDR3 loop reads CAWMLAGRYEQYF. DNA for the CDR3: TGTGCCTGGATGCTCGCAGGCCGGTACGAGCAGTACTTC.

The chain employs TRBV27 and TRBJ2-6; 9 bases are a match to TRBD1. The CDR3 runs to 18 residues. Trimming removed 6 bases from V and 4 bases from J; junction bases left unmatched: 13. Germline assignment: CDR1 MNHEY and CDR2 SMNVEV (reference sequence). CDR3 amino acids: CASSRGRTGASGANVLTF. In nucleotides, the CDR3 is TGTGCCAGCAGCCGTGGTCGGACAGGGGCGTCCGGGGCCAACGTCCTGACTTTC.

The chain is built from TRBV6-5 and TRBJ2-3, with 13 bases aligning to TRBD2. This CDR3 comprises 14 residues. CDR1 and CDR2 (germline): MNHEY, SVGAGI. V shed 7 bases and J 5 bases; nucleotides not matched to a gene: 3. The CDR3 nucleotides read TGTGCCAGCAACGGACTAGCGGGAGAAGATACGCAGTATTTT. This gives the protein CASNGLAGEDTQYF.